The 28 T cell receptor beta chains below all came from one sample that was sequenced in a study of tumor-infiltrating lymphocytes in primary liver carcinoma. TCR beta cDNA was prepared out of 450 to 500 ng total RNA by means of a constant-region primer. Three nested multiplex PCR rounds, a slightly modified ARM-PCR method, built the TCR beta libraries. It was with TRBV1-TRBV30 forward primers and a C-beta reverse primer that the first two PCR rounds were run, at around 11 cycles each. TCRdb re-called the multiplex PCR reads with MiXCR, one entry per CDR3 protein. The sample holds 99,000 or so distinct CDR3 sequences; roughly 85% are singletons and the top ten take approximately 21%. Total RNA and DNA came together from approximately 20-30 mg of bulk tissue without cell sorting. The sequenced sample was liver tumor tissue from sampling region 3. Regarding subset: tumor region T3, left-lateral pole. Source of these receptors: a man in his forties with primary liver carcinoma and hepatitis B virus infection.

The chain joins TRBV5-5 to TRBJ2-2; 8 nucleotides align to TRBD2. The germline gives CDR1 SGHKS, CDR2 YYEKEE (reference sequence). V gave up 6 bases and J gave up 4 bases; unmatched junction bases: 8. The CDR3 is 15 amino acids. This CDR3 is CASIILAGRTGELFF. CDR3 sequence (DNA): TGTGCCAGCATCATCTTAGCGGGACGCACCGGGGAGCTGTTTTTT.

In the case of this clonotype: Lacking the conserved final phenylalanine or tryptophan, this CDR3 likely reflects a read error. The chain recombines TRBV11-1 with TRBJ2-7; the match to TRBD1 covers 8 bases. After removal of 4 bases from V and 0 bases from J, the junction contained 8 bases not matched to a gene. The CDR3 has 16 residues. Per germline, CDR1 SGHAT and CDR2 FQDESV (reference sequence). CDR3 residues: CASSSGPGQVSYEQYL. CDR3 DNA: TGTGCCAGCAGCTCTGGTCCGGGACAGGTCTCCTACGAGCAGTACCTC.

To note about this clonotype: One end of the junction varies from germline; a read error may be responsible. The chain joins TRBV6-2 or TRBV6-3 to TRBJ1-2, with D unclear. In germline, CDR1 is MNHEY, CDR2 SVGEGT. The CDR3 loop spans 16 amino acids. This CDR3 is CASSYPGMGSGGGYTF. CDR3 nucleotides: TGTGCCAGCAGTTACCCCGGAATGGGCTCTGGAGGTGGCTACACCTTT.

The chain has TRBV20-1 and TRBJ1-4, with D unresolved. This CDR3 comprises 12 residues. Trimming removed 3 bases at V and 7 bases at J, with 9 bases between. Germline values: CDR1 DFQATT, CDR2 SNEGSKA (reference sequence). The CDR3: CSASPLSEKLFF. DNA of the CDR3: TGCAGTGCTAGTCCCCTTTCTGAAAAACTGTTTTTT.

This clonotype was detected ten times or more. J is TRBJ1-5 and V is TRBV2; D remains unclear. The germline V and J ends were trimmed by 3 bases and 6 bases, with 9 bases remaining between them. Germline lookup yields CDR1 SNHLY and CDR2 FYNNEI. The CDR3 has 13 residues. The CDR3 reads CASSDQPGQPQHF. CDR3 sequence (DNA): TGTGCCAGCAGTGATCAACCTGGTCAGCCCCAGCATTTT.

The V gene is TRBV6-6, the J gene TRBJ1-5; 8 positions match TRBD1. Looked up from germline, CDR1 is MNHNY and CDR2 is SVGAGI (reference sequence). CDR3 length: 17 residues. J gave up 0 bases and V 4 bases, and 8 bases lay outside the gene matches. Here the CDR3 DNA reads TGTGCCAGCAGTTGGTTTCAGGGGGCGCATAGCAATCAGCCCCAGCATTTT. Translation gives CASSWFQGAHSNQPQHF.

Only one count was recorded for this clonotype. The germline gene is not matched at one end of the junction; a read error may be the cause. The genes are TRBV4-1 and TRBJ2-3; 7 nucleotides align to TRBD2. This CDR3 spans 15 amino acids. Germline loops: CDR1 MGHRA, CDR2 YSYEKL. The CDR3 DNA sequence: TGCGCCAGCAGCGAGACTAGCAGTACGCCATACACGCGGTATTTT. Its protein is CASSETSSTPYTRYF.

The rearrangement joins TRBV12-3 or TRBV12-4 to TRBJ2-2; tentatively, D is TRBD2 (5 bases). Trimming removed 7 bases from V and 16 bases from J, with 19 bases in between. The CDR3 has 12 amino acids. CDR3 nucleotides: TGTGCCAGCACTAGGGATCCCGGGGAGTCGTTTTTT. Translating gives CASTRDPGESFF.

The chain uses TRBV11-2 and TRBJ2-7; D perhaps matches TRBD2 (5 bases). Trimming stripped 2 bases from V and 0 bases from J, with 14 bases between. Germline values: CDR1 SGHAT, CDR2 FQNNGV. This CDR3 is 16 amino acids long. The CDR3 DNA is TGTGCCAGCAGCTTATTCGGCGGGTTGGTCTCCTACGAGCAGTACTTC. Its protein product is CASSLFGGLVSYEQYF. Full variable domain (outside the CDR3, taken from reference TRBV11-2 and TRBJ2-7): EAGVAQSPRYKIIEKRQSVAFWCNPISGHATLYWYQQILGQGPKLLIQFQNNGVVDDSQLPKDRFSAERLKGVDSTLKIQPAKLEDSAVYLCASSLFGGLVSYEQYFGPGTRLTVT.

Worth noting for this clonotype: Sequence at one end of the junction differs from germline and may be a read error. The chain joins TRBV7-9 to TRBJ2-1, with 9 nucleotides matching TRBD2. CDR3 length: 15 amino acids. The germline V gene has CDR1 SEHNR and CDR2 FQNEAQ (reference sequence). The CDR3: CASSLAAGGRNEQFF. The CDR3 coding sequence is TGTGCCAGTAGCTTAGCGGCGGGAGGGAGGAATGAGCAGTTCTTC.

On this clonotype itself: As the CDR3 is not closed by the conserved phenylalanine or tryptophan, this likely results from a read error. No DNA is shown, since the ends of the CDR3 on it are uncertain; the CDR3 is the one TCRdb lists. The chain uses TRBV6-6 and TRBJ1-2; the table's D call, TRBD1, has no DNA check behind it. Termini included, the CDR3 measures 18 amino acids. The germline gives CDR1 MNHNY, CDR2 SVGAGI (reference sequence). The CDR3 sequence is CVSSLLGTGGAEGYGYTI.

Points on this clonotype: An end of the junction does not agree with germline; a read error may underlie this. This chain joins TRBV6-1 and TRBJ2-3; no firm D call. This CDR3 is built from 12 residues. Germline V gene sequence: CDR1 MNHNS, CDR2 SASEGT. The CDR3 is CANSDRADTQYF. CDR3 nucleotide sequence: TGTGCCAACAGTGATCGGGCAGATACGCAGTATTTT.

Turning to this clonotype: This is likely a read error, given that the CDR3 carries no conserved phenylalanine or tryptophan at its end. The chain uses TRBV4-2 and TRBJ1-1; D is possibly TRBD1 (5 bases). Germline-derived CDR1 and CDR2 are LGHNA and YNFKEQ. CDR3 size: 14 residues. The CDR3 here is CANSQDQGNTEAFL. CDR3 in DNA: TGTGCCAACAGCCAAGATCAGGGGAACACTGAAGCTTTCCTT.

In the case of this clonotype: A read error may produce the germline difference seen at one junction end. This chain connects TRBV11-2 to TRBJ1-5; perhaps TRBD1 as D (5 bases). The germline gives CDR1 SGHAT, CDR2 FQNNGV. This CDR3 comprises 17 residues. The CDR3 coding sequence is TGTGCCAGCAGCTTACTAGGGGTAATAGGGAGCAATCAGGCCCAGCATTTT. It codes for CASSLLGVIGSNQAQHF.

This clonotype was seen a single time. The V gene is TRBV4-2, the J gene TRBJ2-1; 9 bases fit TRBD2. Looked up from germline, CDR1 is LGHNA and CDR2 is YNFKEQ. Trimming at V came to 1 base and at J to 11 bases, leaving 9 bases not matched to a gene. The CDR3 extends over 15 amino acids. The CDR3 nucleotides are TGTGCCAGCAGCCAAGTGGCTAGCGGGAATAATAAGCAGTTCTTC. Amino acids: CASSQVASGNNKQFF.

This clonotype was detected a few times. This sequence joins TRBV9 and TRBJ1-6; D gene unclear. CDR1 and CDR2 from the germline V gene are SGDLS and YYNGEE. The CDR3 extends over 15 amino acids. Trimming left V 1 base short and J 6 bases short, with 11 bases between. The CDR3 sequence: CASSVNGLGNSPLHF. CDR3 DNA sequence: TGTGCCAGCAGCGTAAATGGGCTGGGTAATTCACCCCTCCACTTT.

This sequence joins TRBV6-5 and TRBJ2-3, with D perhaps TRBD1 (5 bases). The tail of the sequence fits TRBJ1-5 better, so the J call may be wrong. The CDR3 is made up of 12 amino acids. Germline-derived CDR1 and CDR2 are MNHEY and SVGAGI. CDR3 loop: CANTGGAGTQHF. The CDR3, as DNA: TGTGCCAACACCGGGGGAGCCGGTACGCAGCATTTT.

This clonotype has ten or more counts. The V call is TRBV7-8, the J call TRBJ1-5; 7 bases are shared with TRBD1. The CDR3 spans 15 residues. Germline loops: CDR1 SGHVS, CDR2 FQNEAQ. V trimming: 3 bases; J trimming: 5 bases; junction bases outside the gene matches: 7. CDR3 nucleotide sequence: TGTGCCAGCAGCTTGACTCGGGACAGCTATCAGCCCCAGCATTTT. Protein sequence: CASSLTRDSYQPQHF.

As for this clonotype: At one of its ends the junction is not consistent with the germline gene, which may arise from a read error. V usage is TRBV5-4 and J usage is TRBJ2-5; D unresolved. Germline V CDR1 and CDR2: SGHNT, YYREEE (reference sequence). The CDR3 sequence is 16 residues long. Written as DNA, the CDR3 is TGTACCAGCAGCAGCATTACCAGGCTGGGGCAAGAGACCCAGTACTTC. The encoded protein is CTSSSITRLGQETQYF.

As regards this clonotype: Mismatch with germline at one junction end may stem from a read error. V and J are TRBV11-2 and TRBJ2-1; possibly TRBD1 or TRBD2 for D (7 bases each). From germline, CDR1 is SGHAT and CDR2 FQNNGV. The CDR3 covers 16 residues. This chain's CDR3 is CTSSLTPGGAHNEQFF. The CDR3 coding sequence is TGCACCAGCAGCTTGACCCCAGGGGGGGCCCACAATGAGCAATTCTTC.

With regard to this clonotype: Relative to the germline gene, one junction end is altered; a read error may explain this. The rearrangement links TRBV29-1 to TRBJ2-7; a weak D match, TRBD1 (6 bases). The CDR3 length is 13 residues. Per the germline V gene, CDR1 is SQVTM and CDR2 is ANQGSEA. CDR3 sequence reads: CSALTGPSYEQHF. For the CDR3, the DNA is TGCAGCGCCTTGACAGGTCCTTCCTACGAGCAGCATTTC.

Concerning this clonotype: Germline and junction disagree at one end, which may indicate a read error. The V gene is TRBV5-4, the J gene TRBJ1-1; weak D call: TRBD1 (5 bases). Germline V CDR1 and CDR2: SGHNT, YYREEE (reference sequence). The CDR3 extends over 14 amino acids. The CDR3 DNA reads as TGTGCCAGTAGCTTGGGGGTCTTGAACATTGAAGCTTTCTTT. Encoded protein: CASSLGVLNIEAFF.

As concerns this clonotype: The conserved phenylalanine or tryptophan normally closing the CDR3 is absent here, so this likely arose from a read error. The chain couples TRBV29-1 to TRBJ2-3, with 13 bases aligning to TRBD2. This CDR3 has 14 residues. CDR1 and CDR2 from the germline V gene are SQVTM and ANQGSEA. The CDR3 here is CCVVRTSGSDRQYS. CDR3 nucleotides: TGCTGCGTGGTTCGGACTAGCGGGAGCGATAGGCAGTATTCT.

With respect to this clonotype: The CDR3 end shows no conserved phenylalanine or tryptophan, and so a read error is likely. The chain employs TRBV5-4 and TRBJ1-2, with D unclear. Germline CDR1 SGHNT, CDR2 YYREEE (reference sequence). The CDR3 sequence is 13 residues long. The CDR3 coding sequence is TGTGACAGCAGCTTGTACGGGAACTATGGCTACACCATC. Translated: CDSSLYGNYGYTI.

The CDR3 sequence: CASSETGGIYNEQFF. The CDR3 region has the DNA TGTGCCAGCAGTGAGACGGGGGGTATATACAATGAGCAGTTCTTC. The V gene is TRBV6-1, the J gene TRBJ2-1, with 7 bases lining up with TRBD2. In germline, CDR1 is MNHNS, CDR2 SASEGT. V gave up 3 bases and J gave up 4 bases; unmatched junction bases: 6. CDR3 length equals 15 residues.

On this clonotype: No conserved phenylalanine or tryptophan ends this CDR3, so it is likely a read error. V and J are TRBV20-1 and TRBJ1-6; D is undetermined. Trimming shortened V by 6 bases and J by 5 bases, and 11 bases separated the two germline ends. The CDR3 is 13 amino acids. CDR1 is DFQATT and CDR2 is SNEGSKA in the germline V gene (reference sequence). CDR3 loop: CSAGAGHNSPLHL. The CDR3 DNA follows: TGCAGTGCCGGCGCAGGACATAATTCACCCCTCCACTTA.

Note on this clonotype: At one of its ends the junction is not consistent with the germline gene, which may arise from a read error. J is TRBJ1-2 and V is TRBV5-1; D perhaps matches TRBD1 (6 bases). Germline CDR1 reads SGHRS; CDR2 reads YFSETQ. The CDR3 has 14 amino acids. The CDR3 reads CASSWETGGYGYAF. DNA for the CDR3: TGCGCCAGCAGTTGGGAGACAGGCGGCTATGGCTACGCCTTC.

This clonotype was counted ten times or more. The chain uses TRBV7-3 and TRBJ2-2; D gene unclear. The V end lost 1 base, the J end lost 1 base, and 4 bases lay between the germline ends. Germline V gives CDR1 SGHTA, CDR2 FQGTGA. CDR3 length: 14 amino acids. The chain's CDR3 is CASSLSGNTGELFF. The CDR3 DNA reads as TGTGCCAGCAGCTTAAGCGGGAACACCGGGGAGCTGTTTTTT.